This T cell receptor beta chain comes out of a study of response to subunit inactivated influenza vaccine. V was cut by 0 bases and J by 0 bases, with 6 bases left in between. Germline-derived CDR1 and CDR2 are LGHNA and YSLEER. The CDR3 sequence is 15 residues long. Via MiXCR, TCRdb re-called the RT-PCR reads, giving one row per CDR3 protein. The sample lists about 780,000 distinct CDR3 sequences, roughly 18% occurring once. The sequenced sample was PBMCs from blood, obtained more than 4 days after vaccination. This TCR was recovered from a man aged 45 to 65 who received an inactivated influenza vaccine. The rearrangement links TRBV4-3 to TRBJ2-1, with D hard to call. The CDR3 coding sequence is TGCGCCAGCAGCCAAGAATGGAGCTCCTACAATGAGCAGTTCTTC. Translating gives CASSQEWSSYNEQFF.